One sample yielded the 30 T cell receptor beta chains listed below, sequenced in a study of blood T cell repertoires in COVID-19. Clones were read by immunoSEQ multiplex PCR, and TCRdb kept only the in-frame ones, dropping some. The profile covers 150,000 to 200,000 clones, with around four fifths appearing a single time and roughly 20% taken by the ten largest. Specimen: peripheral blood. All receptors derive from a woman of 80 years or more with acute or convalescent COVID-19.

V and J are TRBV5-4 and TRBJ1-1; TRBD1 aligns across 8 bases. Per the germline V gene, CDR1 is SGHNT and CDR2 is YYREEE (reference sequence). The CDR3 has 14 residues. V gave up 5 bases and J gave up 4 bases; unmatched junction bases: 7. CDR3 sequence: CASRLGQGSTEAFF. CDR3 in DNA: TGTGCCAGCAGACTCGGACAGGGCTCCACTGAAGCTTTCTTT.

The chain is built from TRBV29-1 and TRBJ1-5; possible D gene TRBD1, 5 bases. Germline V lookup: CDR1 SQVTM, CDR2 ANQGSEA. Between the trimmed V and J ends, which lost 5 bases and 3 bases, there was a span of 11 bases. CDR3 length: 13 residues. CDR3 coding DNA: TGCAGCGTTAGAGACAGAAACAATCAGCCCCAGCATTTT. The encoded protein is CSVRDRNNQPQHF.

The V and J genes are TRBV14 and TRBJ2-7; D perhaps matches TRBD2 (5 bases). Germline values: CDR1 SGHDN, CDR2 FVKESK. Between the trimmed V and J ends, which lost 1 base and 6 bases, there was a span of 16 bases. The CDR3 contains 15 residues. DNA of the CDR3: TGTGCCAGCAGCCAAGTCAGGCGGGCGAGCGGCGAGCAGTACTTC. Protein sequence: CASSQVRRASGEQYF.

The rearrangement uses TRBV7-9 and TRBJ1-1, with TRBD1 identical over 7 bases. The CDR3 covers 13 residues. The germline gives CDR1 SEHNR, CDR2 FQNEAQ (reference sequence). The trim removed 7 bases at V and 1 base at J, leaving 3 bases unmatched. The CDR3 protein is CASNRGGNTEAFF. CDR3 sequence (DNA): TGTGCCAGCAACAGGGGCGGGAACACTGAAGCTTTCTTT.

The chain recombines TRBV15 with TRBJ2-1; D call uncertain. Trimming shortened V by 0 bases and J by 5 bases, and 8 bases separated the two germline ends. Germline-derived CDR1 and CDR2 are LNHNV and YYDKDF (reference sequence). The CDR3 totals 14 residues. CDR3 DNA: TGTGCCACCAGCAGAGATCTCCAGGACAATGAGCAGTTCTTC. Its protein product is CATSRDLQDNEQFF.

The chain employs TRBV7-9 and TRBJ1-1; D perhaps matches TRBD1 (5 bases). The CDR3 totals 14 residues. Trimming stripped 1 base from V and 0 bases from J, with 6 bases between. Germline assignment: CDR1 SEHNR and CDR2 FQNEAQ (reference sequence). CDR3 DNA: TGTGCCAGCAGCTTAGGACAGATGAACACTGAAGCTTTCTTT. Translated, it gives CASSLGQMNTEAFF.

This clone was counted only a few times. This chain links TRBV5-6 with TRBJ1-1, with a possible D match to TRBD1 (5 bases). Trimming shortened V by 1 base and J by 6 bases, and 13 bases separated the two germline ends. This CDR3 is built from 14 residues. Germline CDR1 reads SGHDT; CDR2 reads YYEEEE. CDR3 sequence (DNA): TGTGCCAGCAGCTTGTCGACAGTTGGCGCTGAAGCTTTCTTT. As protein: CASSLSTVGAEAFF.

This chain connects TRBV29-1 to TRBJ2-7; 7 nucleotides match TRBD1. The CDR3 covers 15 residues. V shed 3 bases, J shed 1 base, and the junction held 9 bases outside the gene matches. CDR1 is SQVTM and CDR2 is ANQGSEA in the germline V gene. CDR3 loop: CSVEGPAGGSYEQYF. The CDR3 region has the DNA TGCAGCGTTGAGGGTCCGGCAGGGGGATCCTACGAGCAGTACTTC.

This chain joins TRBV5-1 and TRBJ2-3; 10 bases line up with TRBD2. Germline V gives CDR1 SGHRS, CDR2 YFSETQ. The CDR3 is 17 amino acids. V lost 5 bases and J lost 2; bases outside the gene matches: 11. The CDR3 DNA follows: TGCGCCAGCAGTTCGCACGCTAGCGGGGGCGTCACAGATACGCAGTATTTT. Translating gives CASSSHASGGVTDTQYF.

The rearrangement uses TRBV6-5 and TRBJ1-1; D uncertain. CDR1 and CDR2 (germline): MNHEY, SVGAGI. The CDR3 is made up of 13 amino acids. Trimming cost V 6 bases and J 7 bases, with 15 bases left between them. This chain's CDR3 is CASRYGPFSEAFF. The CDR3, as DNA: TGTGCCAGCAGATACGGTCCTTTTAGTGAAGCTTTCTTT.

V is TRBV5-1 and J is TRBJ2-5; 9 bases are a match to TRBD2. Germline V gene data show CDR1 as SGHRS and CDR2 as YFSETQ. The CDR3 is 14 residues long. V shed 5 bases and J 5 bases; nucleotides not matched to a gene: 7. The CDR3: CASRRGTSLETQYF. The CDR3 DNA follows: TGCGCCAGCAGACGGGGGACTAGCTTGGAGACCCAGTACTTC. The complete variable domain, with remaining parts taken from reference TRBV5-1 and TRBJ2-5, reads KAGVTQTPRYLIKTRGQQVTLSCSPISGHRSVSWYQQTPGQGLQFLFEYFSETQRNKGNFPGRFSGRQFSNSRSEMNVSTLELGDSALYLCASRRGTSLETQYFGPGTRLLVL.

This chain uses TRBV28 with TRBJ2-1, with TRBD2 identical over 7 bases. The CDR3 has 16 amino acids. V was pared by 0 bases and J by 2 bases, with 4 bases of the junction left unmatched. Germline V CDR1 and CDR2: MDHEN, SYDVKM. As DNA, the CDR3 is TGTGCCAGCAGTTTATGGTCTAGCGGAACCTACAATGAGCAGTTCTTC. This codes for CASSLWSSGTYNEQFF.

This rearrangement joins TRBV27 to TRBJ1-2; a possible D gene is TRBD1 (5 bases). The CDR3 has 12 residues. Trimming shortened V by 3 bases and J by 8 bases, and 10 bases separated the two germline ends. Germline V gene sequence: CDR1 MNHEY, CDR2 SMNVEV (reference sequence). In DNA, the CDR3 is TGTGCCAGCAGTTTTCAGGGTAGGGGCTACACCTTC. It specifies CASSFQGRGYTF.

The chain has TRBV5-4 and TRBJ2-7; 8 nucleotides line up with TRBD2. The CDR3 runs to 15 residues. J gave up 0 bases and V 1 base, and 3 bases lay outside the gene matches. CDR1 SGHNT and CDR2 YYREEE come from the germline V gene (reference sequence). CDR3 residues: CASSLPGTSSYEQYF. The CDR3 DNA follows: TGTGCCAGCAGCTTGCCGGGGACTAGCTCCTACGAGCAGTACTTC.

CDR3 sequence (DNA): TGTGCCATCAGTGCGGGACTAGCGGGGGTATATGAGCAGTTCTTC. Translation: CAISAGLAGVYEQFF. The genes are TRBV10-3 and TRBJ2-1; 14 bases fit TRBD2. The CDR3 is 15 amino acids. The trim removed 4 bases at V and 8 bases at J, leaving 4 bases unmatched. Per the germline V gene, CDR1 is ENHRY and CDR2 is SYGVKD.

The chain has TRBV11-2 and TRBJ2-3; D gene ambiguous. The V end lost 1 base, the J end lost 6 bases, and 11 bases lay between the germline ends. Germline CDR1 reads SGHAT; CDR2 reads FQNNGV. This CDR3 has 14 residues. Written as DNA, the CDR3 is TGTGCCAGCAGCTTAGTTCTGCAGAAGGATACGCAGTATTTT. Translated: CASSLVLQKDTQYF.

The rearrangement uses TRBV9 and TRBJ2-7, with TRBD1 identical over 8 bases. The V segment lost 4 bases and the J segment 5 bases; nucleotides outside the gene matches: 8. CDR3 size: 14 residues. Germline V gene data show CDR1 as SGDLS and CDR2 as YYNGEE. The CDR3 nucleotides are TGTGCCAGCAGCCCCCGGACAGGGACGCACGAGCAGTACTTC. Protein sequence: CASSPRTGTHEQYF.

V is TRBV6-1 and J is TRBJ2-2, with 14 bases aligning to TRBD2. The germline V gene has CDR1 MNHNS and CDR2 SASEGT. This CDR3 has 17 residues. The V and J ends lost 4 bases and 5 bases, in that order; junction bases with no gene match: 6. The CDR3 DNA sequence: TGTGCCAGCAGTGCTCGGACTAGCGGGAGGTTAACCGGGGAGCTGTTTTTT. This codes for CASSARTSGRLTGELFF.

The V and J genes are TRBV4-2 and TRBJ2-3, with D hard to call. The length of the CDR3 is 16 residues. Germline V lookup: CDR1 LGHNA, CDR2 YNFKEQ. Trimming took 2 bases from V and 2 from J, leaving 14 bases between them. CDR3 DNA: TGTGCCAGCAGCCAACAAGCGTATAGCCCCACAGATACGCAGTATTTT. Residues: CASSQQAYSPTDTQYF.

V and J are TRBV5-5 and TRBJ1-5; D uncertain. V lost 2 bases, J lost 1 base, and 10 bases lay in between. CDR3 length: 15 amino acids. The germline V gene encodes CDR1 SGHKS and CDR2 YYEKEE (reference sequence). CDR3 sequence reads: CASSFRVGSNQPQHF. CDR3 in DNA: TGTGCCAGCAGCTTTCGGGTCGGGAGCAATCAGCCCCAGCATTTT.

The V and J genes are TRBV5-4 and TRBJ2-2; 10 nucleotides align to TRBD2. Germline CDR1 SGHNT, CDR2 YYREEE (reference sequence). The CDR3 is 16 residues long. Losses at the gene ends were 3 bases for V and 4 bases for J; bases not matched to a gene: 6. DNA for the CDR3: TGTGCCAGCAGCTCAGGACTAGCGGCTGGCACCGGGGAGCTGTTTTTT. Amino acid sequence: CASSSGLAAGTGELFF.

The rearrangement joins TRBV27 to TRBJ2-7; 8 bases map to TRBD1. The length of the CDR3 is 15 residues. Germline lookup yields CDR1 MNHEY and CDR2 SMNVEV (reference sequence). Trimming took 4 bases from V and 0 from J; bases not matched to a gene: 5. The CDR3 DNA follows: TGTGCCAGCAGTTCCTGGGACAGGTACTCCTACGAGCAGTACTTC. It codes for CASSSWDRYSYEQYF.

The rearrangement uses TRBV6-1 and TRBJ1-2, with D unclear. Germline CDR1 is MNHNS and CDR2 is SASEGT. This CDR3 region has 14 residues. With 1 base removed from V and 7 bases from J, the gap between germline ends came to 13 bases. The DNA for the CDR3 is TGTGCCAGCAGTGAAGTAGCCGGTTCGGGTGGCTACACCTTC. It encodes CASSEVAGSGGYTF.

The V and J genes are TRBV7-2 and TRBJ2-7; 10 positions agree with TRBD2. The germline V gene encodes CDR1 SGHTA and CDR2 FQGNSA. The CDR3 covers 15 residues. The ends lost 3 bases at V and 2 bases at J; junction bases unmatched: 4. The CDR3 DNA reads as TGTGCCAGCAGCTTCGATAGCGGGGGGCCCTACGAGCAGTACTTC. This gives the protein CASSFDSGGPYEQYF. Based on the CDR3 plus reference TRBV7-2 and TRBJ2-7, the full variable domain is GAGVSQSPSNKVTEKGKDVELRCDPISGHTALYWYRQSLGQGLEFLIYFQGNSAPDKSGLPSDRFSAERTGGSVSTLTIQRTQQEDSAVYLCASSFDSGGPYEQYFGPGTRLTVT.

CDR3 sequence: CASSQDGTIQETQYF. Written as DNA, the CDR3 is TGTGCCAGCAGCCAAGATGGGACTATCCAAGAGACCCAGTACTTC. The V gene is TRBV4-2, the J gene TRBJ2-5, with 7 bases lining up with TRBD2. Trimming took 0 bases from V and 1 from J; bases not matched to a gene: 2. Germline V CDR1 and CDR2: LGHNA, YNFKEQ. This CDR3 contains 15 residues.

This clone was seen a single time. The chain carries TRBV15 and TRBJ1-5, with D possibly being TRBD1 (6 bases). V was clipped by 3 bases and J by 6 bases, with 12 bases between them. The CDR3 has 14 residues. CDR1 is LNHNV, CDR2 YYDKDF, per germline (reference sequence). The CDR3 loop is CATSSGTRGQPQHF. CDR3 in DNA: TGTGCCACCAGCAGCGGGACAAGGGGTCAGCCCCAGCATTTT.

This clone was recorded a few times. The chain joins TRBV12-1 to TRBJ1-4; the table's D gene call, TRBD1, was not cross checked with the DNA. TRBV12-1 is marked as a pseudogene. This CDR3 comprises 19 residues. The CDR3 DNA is TGTGCCAGCAGGAAGGCAGGGGGTGTCATTCCTCGTCCCTCAGAAAAACTGTTTTTT. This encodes CASRKAGGVIPRPSEKLFF.

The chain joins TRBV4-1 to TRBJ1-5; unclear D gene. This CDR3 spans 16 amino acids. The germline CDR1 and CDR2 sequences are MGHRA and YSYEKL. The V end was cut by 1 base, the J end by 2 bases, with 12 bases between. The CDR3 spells CASSQGVGGGNQPQHF. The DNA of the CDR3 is TGCGCCAGCAGCCAAGGCGTCGGAGGTGGCAATCAGCCCCAGCATTTT.

DNA for the CDR3: TGTGCCAGCACCAGGATTCAGCGGGAGACCCAGTACTTC. Encoded protein: CASTRIQRETQYF. The chain has TRBV2 and TRBJ2-5; the D gene is possibly TRBD2 (5 bases). Trimming shortened V by 7 bases and J by 5 bases, and 14 bases separated the two germline ends. CDR3 length: 13 residues. CDR1 is SNHLY and CDR2 is FYNNEI in the germline V gene.

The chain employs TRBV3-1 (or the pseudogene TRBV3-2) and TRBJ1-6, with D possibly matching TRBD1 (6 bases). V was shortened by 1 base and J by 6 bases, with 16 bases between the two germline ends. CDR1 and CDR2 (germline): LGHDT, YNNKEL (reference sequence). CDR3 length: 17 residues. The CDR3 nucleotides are TGTGCCAGCAGCCAAGTACTCACAGGGTTGAGTAATTCACCCCTCCACTTT. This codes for CASSQVLTGLSNSPLHF.